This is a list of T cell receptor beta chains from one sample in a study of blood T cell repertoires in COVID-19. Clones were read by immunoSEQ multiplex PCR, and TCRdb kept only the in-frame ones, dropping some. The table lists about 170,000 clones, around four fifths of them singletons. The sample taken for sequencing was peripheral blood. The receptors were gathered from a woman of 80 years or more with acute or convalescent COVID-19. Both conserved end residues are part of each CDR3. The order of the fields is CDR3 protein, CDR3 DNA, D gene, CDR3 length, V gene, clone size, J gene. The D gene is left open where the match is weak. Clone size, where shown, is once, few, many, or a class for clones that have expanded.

CDR3 protein: CASSKHRVGMNYNEQFF; CDR3 DNA: TGTGCCAGCAGCAAACACAGGGTAGGCATGAACTACAATGAGCAGTTCTTC; D gene: .; CDR3 length: 17; V gene: TRBV21-1; clone size: .; J gene: TRBJ2-1
CDR3 protein: CASSIQGSGTRELFF; CDR3 DNA: TGTGCCAGCAGTATACAGGGGTCGGGTACCAGGGAGCTGTTTTTT; D gene: TRBD1; CDR3 length: 15; V gene: TRBV6-5; clone size: .; J gene: TRBJ2-2
CDR3 protein: CASSLFRGGNTEAFF; CDR3 DNA: TGTGCCAGCAGCTTGTTTCGCGGGGGCAACACTGAAGCTTTCTTT; D gene: .; CDR3 length: 15; V gene: TRBV5-6; clone size: .; J gene: TRBJ1-1
CDR3 protein: CASSLAAVRGQEAFF; CDR3 DNA: TGTGCCAGCAGCTTAGCCGCCGTTCGGGGACAGGAAGCTTTCTTT; D gene: TRBD1; CDR3 length: 15; V gene: TRBV11-2; clone size: .; J gene: TRBJ1-1
CDR3 protein: CASSVGTGSSYEQYF; CDR3 DNA: TGTGCCAGCAGCGTGGGGACAGGGTCTTCCTACGAGCAGTACTTC; D gene: TRBD1; CDR3 length: 15; V gene: TRBV9; clone size: .; J gene: TRBJ2-7
CDR3 protein: CASSSPGHLNEKLFF; CDR3 DNA: TGTGCCAGCAGTTCACCGGGACACCTTAATGAAAAACTGTTTTTT; D gene: .; CDR3 length: 15; V gene: TRBV6-6; clone size: .; J gene: TRBJ1-4
CDR3 protein: CAWIRLPGQGLPLGNQPQHF; CDR3 DNA: TGTGCCTGGATCCGACTCCCGGGACAGGGTTTACCCCTTGGGAATCAGCCCCAGCATTTT; D gene: TRBD1; CDR3 length: 20; V gene: TRBV30; clone size: .; J gene: TRBJ1-5
CDR3 protein: CASSLDRGRTNYGYTF; CDR3 DNA: TGTGCCAGCAGTCTGGACAGGGGCCGAACTAACTATGGCTACACCTTC; D gene: TRBD1; CDR3 length: 16; V gene: TRBV6-6; clone size: once; J gene: TRBJ1-2
CDR3 protein: CASKPRVNTGELFF; CDR3 DNA: TGTGCCAGCAAGCCTAGAGTGAACACCGGGGAGCTGTTTTTT; D gene: .; CDR3 length: 14; V gene: TRBV6-5; clone size: .; J gene: TRBJ2-2
CDR3 protein: CASSEVRVHEQYF; CDR3 DNA: TGTGCCAGCAGTGAAGTGAGGGTCCACGAGCAGTACTTC; D gene: .; CDR3 length: 13; V gene: TRBV6-1; clone size: once; J gene: TRBJ2-7
CDR3 protein: CASSFGAGGYTF; CDR3 DNA: TGTGCCAGCAGTTTTGGGGCTGGTGGCTACACCTTC; D gene: .; CDR3 length: 12; V gene: TRBV28; clone size: once; J gene: TRBJ1-2
CDR3 protein: CASSTQRQGSSYGYTF; CDR3 DNA: TGTGCCAGTAGTACGCAAAGACAGGGGTCGAGCTATGGCTACACCTTC; D gene: TRBD1; CDR3 length: 16; V gene: TRBV19; clone size: .; J gene: TRBJ1-2
CDR3 protein: CASSSLGRNQPQHF; CDR3 DNA: TGTGCCAGCAGTTCCCTCGGTCGTAATCAGCCCCAGCATTTT; D gene: .; CDR3 length: 14; V gene: TRBV6-2/TRBV6-3; clone size: .; J gene: TRBJ1-5
CDR3 protein: CASSRNSEDTQYF; CDR3 DNA: TGTGCCAGCAGCCGTAATAGCGAAGATACGCAGTATTTT; D gene: .; CDR3 length: 13; V gene: TRBV6-2/TRBV6-3; clone size: once; J gene: TRBJ2-3
CDR3 protein: CASSGDREGTDTQYF; CDR3 DNA: TGTGCCAGTAGTGGCGACAGGGAAGGAACAGATACGCAGTATTTT; D gene: TRBD1; CDR3 length: 15; V gene: TRBV19; clone size: .; J gene: TRBJ2-3
CDR3 protein: CASSSGQVGPLHF; CDR3 DNA: TGTGCCAGCAGCTCGGGACAGGTGGGGCCCCTCCACTTT; D gene: TRBD1; CDR3 length: 13; V gene: TRBV11-1; clone size: .; J gene: TRBJ1-6
CDR3 protein: CASSIRGGSNYGYTF; CDR3 DNA: TGCGCCAGCAGTATAAGAGGGGGTTCTAACTATGGCTACACCTTC; D gene: .; CDR3 length: 15; V gene: TRBV4-3; clone size: .; J gene: TRBJ1-2
CDR3 protein: CASIQAGGRTGELFF; CDR3 DNA: TGTGCCTCCATACAAGCGGGAGGGCGGACCGGGGAGCTGTTTTTT; D gene: TRBD2; CDR3 length: 15; V gene: TRBV30; clone size: .; J gene: TRBJ2-2
CDR3 protein: CASSSGVANEKLFF; CDR3 DNA: TGTGCCAGCAGCTCAGGGGTTGCTAATGAAAAACTGTTTTTT; D gene: .; CDR3 length: 14; V gene: TRBV7-9; clone size: .; J gene: TRBJ1-4
CDR3 protein: CASSPGLAGSTDTQYF; CDR3 DNA: TGCGCCAGCAGCCCCGGACTAGCGGGGAGCACAGATACGCAGTATTTT; D gene: TRBD2; CDR3 length: 16; V gene: TRBV5-1; clone size: .; J gene: TRBJ2-3
CDR3 protein: CASSPLKWGAQINTGELFF; CDR3 DNA: TGTGCCAGCTCACCCTTAAAGTGGGGCGCACAGATAAACACCGGGGAGCTGTTTTTT; D gene: .; CDR3 length: 19; V gene: TRBV18; clone size: .; J gene: TRBJ2-2
CDR3 protein: CASRPQGLGNEKLFF; CDR3 DNA: TGTGCCAGCAGGCCTCAGGGTTTGGGGAATGAAAAACTGTTTTTT; D gene: .; CDR3 length: 15; V gene: TRBV6-5; clone size: .; J gene: TRBJ1-4
CDR3 protein: CASSLDNPAGGYNEQFF; CDR3 DNA: TGTGCCAGCAGCTTGGATAATCCAGCGGGGGGATACAATGAGCAGTTCTTC; D gene: TRBD2; CDR3 length: 17; V gene: TRBV5-4; clone size: .; J gene: TRBJ2-1
CDR3 protein: CASSATDTVSSPLHF; CDR3 DNA: TGTGCCAGCAGCGCAACCGACACTGTCTCGTCACCCCTCCACTTT; D gene: .; CDR3 length: 15; V gene: TRBV9; clone size: .; J gene: TRBJ1-6
CDR3 protein: CASTESRDRVNTGELFF; CDR3 DNA: TGTGCCAGCACAGAGAGCCGGGACAGGGTTAACACCGGGGAGCTGTTTTTT; D gene: TRBD1; CDR3 length: 17; V gene: TRBV9; clone size: .; J gene: TRBJ2-2
CDR3 protein: CASSLTGGGTEAFF; CDR3 DNA: TGCGCCAGCAGCTTGACAGGGGGAGGGACTGAAGCTTTCTTT; D gene: TRBD1; CDR3 length: 14; V gene: TRBV5-1; clone size: .; J gene: TRBJ1-1
CDR3 protein: CSVERGEGYTF; CDR3 DNA: TGCAGCGTTGAACGGGGGGAGGGCTACACCTTC; D gene: .; CDR3 length: 11; V gene: TRBV29-1; clone size: .; J gene: TRBJ1-2
CDR3 protein: CSVFRQGSPQYF; CDR3 DNA: TGCAGCGTTTTCCGACAGGGCTCACCCCAGTACTTC; D gene: TRBD1; CDR3 length: 12; V gene: TRBV29-1; clone size: .; J gene: TRBJ2-5
CDR3 protein: CASSLDGVGTEAFF; CDR3 DNA: TGCGCCAGCAGCTTGGACGGGGTTGGCACTGAAGCTTTCTTT; D gene: .; CDR3 length: 14; V gene: TRBV5-1; clone size: .; J gene: TRBJ1-1
CDR3 protein: CASSPQLAGGEQYF; CDR3 DNA: TGCGCCAGCAGCCCCCAACTAGCGGGGGGGGAGCAGTACTTC; D gene: TRBD2; CDR3 length: 14; V gene: TRBV5-1; clone size: .; J gene: TRBJ2-7
CDR3 protein: CASSISGSYEQYF; CDR3 DNA: TGTGCCAGCAGCATCAGCGGGAGTTACGAGCAGTACTTC; D gene: TRBD2; CDR3 length: 13; V gene: TRBV5-4; clone size: .; J gene: TRBJ2-7
CDR3 protein: CASSQDRGGAANTGELFF; CDR3 DNA: TGCGCCAGCAGCCAAGATCGGGGGGGGGCCGCGAACACCGGGGAGCTGTTTTTT; D gene: TRBD2; CDR3 length: 18; V gene: TRBV4-3; clone size: .; J gene: TRBJ2-2
CDR3 protein: CASSEGVREGPYEQYF; CDR3 DNA: TGTGCCAGCAGTGAAGGGGTCCGGGAGGGCCCCTACGAGCAGTACTTC; D gene: TRBD2; CDR3 length: 16; V gene: TRBV25-1; clone size: .; J gene: TRBJ2-7
CDR3 protein: CASSIPGQGAHGYTF; CDR3 DNA: TGTGCCAGCAGTATTCCGGGACAGGGAGCTCATGGCTACACCTTC; D gene: TRBD1; CDR3 length: 15; V gene: TRBV25-1; clone size: .; J gene: TRBJ1-2
CDR3 protein: CASTQGVGGDTQYF; CDR3 DNA: TGTGCCAGCACCCAAGGGGTGGGAGGAGATACGCAGTATTTT; D gene: .; CDR3 length: 14; V gene: TRBV25-1; clone size: few; J gene: TRBJ2-3
CDR3 protein: CASSGGRSTYNEQFF; CDR3 DNA: TGTGCCAGCAGTGGGGGCAGGTCAACCTACAATGAGCAGTTCTTC; D gene: .; CDR3 length: 15; V gene: TRBV2; clone size: .; J gene: TRBJ2-1
CDR3 protein: CASSYILAGERSSYNEQFF; CDR3 DNA: TGTGCCAGCAGTTACATACTAGCGGGAGAGCGGAGCTCCTACAATGAGCAGTTCTTC; D gene: TRBD2; CDR3 length: 19; V gene: TRBV6-2/TRBV6-3; clone size: once; J gene: TRBJ2-1
CDR3 protein: CATPLRVAEPYEQYF; CDR3 DNA: TGTGCCACCCCCCTTCGGGTAGCGGAGCCCTACGAGCAGTACTTC; D gene: .; CDR3 length: 15; V gene: TRBV24-1; clone size: .; J gene: TRBJ2-7
CDR3 protein: CASRDPGAYEQYF; CDR3 DNA: TGTGCCAGCAGAGATCCGGGGGCCTACGAGCAGTACTTC; D gene: .; CDR3 length: 13; V gene: TRBV28; clone size: .; J gene: TRBJ2-7
CDR3 protein: CASSPPRTGVSGNTIYF; CDR3 DNA: TGTGCCAGCAGTCCCCCCCGAACAGGCGTCTCTGGAAACACCATATATTTT; D gene: .; CDR3 length: 17; V gene: TRBV28; clone size: .; J gene: TRBJ1-3
CDR3 protein: CASSITGGDQPQHF; CDR3 DNA: TGTGCCAGTAGTATTACAGGGGGAGATCAGCCCCAGCATTTT; D gene: TRBD1; CDR3 length: 14; V gene: TRBV19; clone size: .; J gene: TRBJ1-5
CDR3 protein: CASRTADQGLYGYTF; CDR3 DNA: TGTGCCAGTAGAACTGCCGACCAGGGACTCTATGGCTACACCTTC; D gene: .; CDR3 length: 15; V gene: TRBV19; clone size: .; J gene: TRBJ1-2
CDR3 protein: CASSPTSGRDYEQYF; CDR3 DNA: TGTGCCAGCAGCCCGACTAGCGGGAGAGACTACGAGCAGTACTTC; D gene: TRBD2; CDR3 length: 15; V gene: TRBV5-4; clone size: .; J gene: TRBJ2-7
CDR3 protein: CASSLAQGLAGFQFF; CDR3 DNA: TGTGCCAGCAGCTTAGCACAGGGACTAGCGGGATTTCAGTTCTTC; D gene: TRBD2; CDR3 length: 15; V gene: TRBV11-1; clone size: .; J gene: TRBJ2-1
CDR3 protein: CASSPPGQGLEKLFF; CDR3 DNA: TGCGCCAGCAGCCCCCCGGGACAGGGTCTTGAAAAACTGTTTTTT; D gene: TRBD1; CDR3 length: 15; V gene: TRBV4-1; clone size: few; J gene: TRBJ1-4
CDR3 protein: CASSYDRGRPDKPTDTQYF; CDR3 DNA: TGCGCCAGCAGCTACGACAGGGGAAGACCAGACAAACCCACAGATACGCAGTATTTT; D gene: TRBD1; CDR3 length: 19; V gene: TRBV5-1; clone size: .; J gene: TRBJ2-3
CDR3 protein: CASSLDGGRNTEAFF; CDR3 DNA: TGCGCCAGCAGCTTGGACGGGGGGAGGAACACTGAAGCTTTCTTT; D gene: .; CDR3 length: 15; V gene: TRBV5-1; clone size: .; J gene: TRBJ1-1
CDR3 protein: CASSFRTGTKAFF; CDR3 DNA: TGTGCCAGCAGCTTTAGGACAGGGACCAAAGCTTTCTTT; D gene: TRBD1; CDR3 length: 13; V gene: TRBV5-6; clone size: few; J gene: TRBJ1-1
CDR3 protein: CSVEVGDRVSEQYF; CDR3 DNA: TGCAGCGTTGAAGTAGGCGACAGGGTTAGCGAGCAGTACTTC; D gene: TRBD1; CDR3 length: 14; V gene: TRBV29-1; clone size: .; J gene: TRBJ2-7